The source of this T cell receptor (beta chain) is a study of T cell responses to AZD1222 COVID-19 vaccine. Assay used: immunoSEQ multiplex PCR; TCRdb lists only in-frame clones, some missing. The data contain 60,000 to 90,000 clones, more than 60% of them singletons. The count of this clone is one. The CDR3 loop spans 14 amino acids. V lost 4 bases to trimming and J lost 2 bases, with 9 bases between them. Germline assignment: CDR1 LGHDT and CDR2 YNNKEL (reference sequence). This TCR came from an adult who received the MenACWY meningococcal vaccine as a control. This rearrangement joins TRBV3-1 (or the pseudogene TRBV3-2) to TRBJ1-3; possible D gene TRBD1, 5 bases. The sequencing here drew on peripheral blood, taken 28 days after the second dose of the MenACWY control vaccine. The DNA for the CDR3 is TGTGCCAGCAGCCCTCGGGGCCCTGGAAACACCATATATTTT. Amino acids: CASSPRGPGNTIYF.